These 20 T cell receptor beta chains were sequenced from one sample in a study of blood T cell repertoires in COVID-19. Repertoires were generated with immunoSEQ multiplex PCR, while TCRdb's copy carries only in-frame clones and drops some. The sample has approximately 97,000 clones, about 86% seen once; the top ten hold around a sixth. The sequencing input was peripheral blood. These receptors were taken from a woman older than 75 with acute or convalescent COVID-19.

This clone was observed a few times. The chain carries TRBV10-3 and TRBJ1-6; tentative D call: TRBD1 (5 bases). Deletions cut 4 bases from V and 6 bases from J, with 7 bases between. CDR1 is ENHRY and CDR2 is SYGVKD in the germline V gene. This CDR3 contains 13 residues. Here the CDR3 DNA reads TGTGCCATCAGTGGACAGCTTAATTCACCCCTCCACTTT. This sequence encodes CAISGQLNSPLHF.

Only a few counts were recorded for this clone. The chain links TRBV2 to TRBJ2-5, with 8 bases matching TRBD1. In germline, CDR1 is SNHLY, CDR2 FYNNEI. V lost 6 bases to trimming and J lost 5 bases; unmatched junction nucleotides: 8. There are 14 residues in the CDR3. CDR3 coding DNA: TGTGCCAGCAGCACGCAGGGGGCGAGGGAGACCCAGTACTTC. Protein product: CASSTQGARETQYF.

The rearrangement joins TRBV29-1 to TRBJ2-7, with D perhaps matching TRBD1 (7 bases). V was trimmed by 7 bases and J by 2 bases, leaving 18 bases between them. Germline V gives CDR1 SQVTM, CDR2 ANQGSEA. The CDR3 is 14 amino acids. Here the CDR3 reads CSAGRRGPPYEQYF. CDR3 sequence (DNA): TGCAGCGCCGGGCGGAGGGGGCCCCCCTACGAGCAGTACTTC.

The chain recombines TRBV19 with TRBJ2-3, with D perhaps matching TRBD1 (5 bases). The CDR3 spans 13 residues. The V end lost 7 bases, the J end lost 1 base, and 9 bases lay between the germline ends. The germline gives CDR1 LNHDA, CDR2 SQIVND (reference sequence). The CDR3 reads CASTVQGTDTQYF. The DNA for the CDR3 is TGTGCCAGTACGGTACAGGGCACAGATACGCAGTATTTT.

This CDR3 is CASSPDSGPQPQHF. Written as DNA, the CDR3 is TGTGCCAGCAGTCCGGACAGTGGTCCTCAGCCCCAGCATTTT. This sequence joins TRBV2 and TRBJ1-5, with D perhaps matching TRBD1 (6 bases). V shed 5 bases and J shed 6 bases, with 14 bases lying between them. The CDR3 totals 14 residues. Germline assignment: CDR1 SNHLY and CDR2 FYNNEI.

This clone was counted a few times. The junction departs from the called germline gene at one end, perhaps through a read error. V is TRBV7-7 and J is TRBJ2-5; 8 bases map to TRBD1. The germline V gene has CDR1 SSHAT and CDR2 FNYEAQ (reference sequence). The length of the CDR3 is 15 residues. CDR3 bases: TGTGCTAGCAGCTTGGGGGCAGGGGGCAGAGAGACCCAGTACTTC. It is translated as CASSLGAGGRETQYF.

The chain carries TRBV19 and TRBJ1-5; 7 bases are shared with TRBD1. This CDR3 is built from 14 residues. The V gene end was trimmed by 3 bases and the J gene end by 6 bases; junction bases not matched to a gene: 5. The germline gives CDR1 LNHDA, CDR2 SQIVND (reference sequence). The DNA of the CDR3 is TGTGCCAGTAGTATGAGACAGGGTAGTCAGCCCCAGCATTTT. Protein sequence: CASSMRQGSQPQHF.

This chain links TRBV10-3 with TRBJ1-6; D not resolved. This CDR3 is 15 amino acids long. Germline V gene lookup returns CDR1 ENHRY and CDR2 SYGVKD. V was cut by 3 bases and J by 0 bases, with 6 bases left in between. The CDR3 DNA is TGTGCCATCAGTGAATGGAGCTCCTATAATTCACCCCTCCACTTT. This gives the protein CAISEWSSYNSPLHF.

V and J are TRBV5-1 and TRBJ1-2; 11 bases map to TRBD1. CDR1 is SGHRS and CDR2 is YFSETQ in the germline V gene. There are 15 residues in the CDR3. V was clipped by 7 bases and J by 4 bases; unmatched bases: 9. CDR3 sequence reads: CASHAPDRGPYGYTF. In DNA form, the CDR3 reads TGCGCCAGCCACGCGCCGGACAGGGGGCCCTATGGCTACACCTTC. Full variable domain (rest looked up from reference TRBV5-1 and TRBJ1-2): KAGVTQTPRYLIKTRGQQVTLSCSPISGHRSVSWYQQTPGQGLQFLFEYFSETQRNKGNFPGRFSGRQFSNSRSEMNVSTLELGDSALYLCASHAPDRGPYGYTFGSGTRLTVV.

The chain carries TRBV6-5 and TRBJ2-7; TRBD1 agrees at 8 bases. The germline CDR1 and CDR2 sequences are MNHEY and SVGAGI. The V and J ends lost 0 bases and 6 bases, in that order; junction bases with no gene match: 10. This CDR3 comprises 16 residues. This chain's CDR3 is CASSYSGETGVREQYF. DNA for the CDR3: TGTGCCAGCAGTTACTCGGGGGAGACAGGGGTTCGCGAGCAGTACTTC.

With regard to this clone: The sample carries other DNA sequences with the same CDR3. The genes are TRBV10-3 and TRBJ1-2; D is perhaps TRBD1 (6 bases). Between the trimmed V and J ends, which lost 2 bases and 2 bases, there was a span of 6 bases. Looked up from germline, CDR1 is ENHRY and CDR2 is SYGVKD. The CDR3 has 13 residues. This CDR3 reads CAISEQGNYGYTF. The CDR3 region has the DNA TGTGCCATCAGTGAGCAGGGGAACTATGGCTACACCTTC.

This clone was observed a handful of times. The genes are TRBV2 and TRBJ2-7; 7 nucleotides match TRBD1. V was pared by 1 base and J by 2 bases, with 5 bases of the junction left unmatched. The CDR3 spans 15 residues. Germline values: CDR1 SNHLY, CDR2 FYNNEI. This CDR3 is CASSEGGDRAYEQYF. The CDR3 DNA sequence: TGTGCCAGCAGTGAAGGCGGAGACAGGGCCTACGAGCAGTACTTC.

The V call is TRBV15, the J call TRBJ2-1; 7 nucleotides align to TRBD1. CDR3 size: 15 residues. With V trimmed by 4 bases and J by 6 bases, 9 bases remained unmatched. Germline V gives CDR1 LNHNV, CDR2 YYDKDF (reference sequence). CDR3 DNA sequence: TGTGCCACCAGCAAAGGGACAGCCTACAGCAATGAGCAGTTCTTC. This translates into CATSKGTAYSNEQFF.

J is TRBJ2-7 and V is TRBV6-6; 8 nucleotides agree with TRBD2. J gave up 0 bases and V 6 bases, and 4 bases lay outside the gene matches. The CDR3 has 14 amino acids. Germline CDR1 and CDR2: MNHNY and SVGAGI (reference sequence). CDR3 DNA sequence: TGTGCCAGCAGACTCAGCGGGGGCTCCTACGAGCAGTACTTC. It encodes CASRLSGGSYEQYF.

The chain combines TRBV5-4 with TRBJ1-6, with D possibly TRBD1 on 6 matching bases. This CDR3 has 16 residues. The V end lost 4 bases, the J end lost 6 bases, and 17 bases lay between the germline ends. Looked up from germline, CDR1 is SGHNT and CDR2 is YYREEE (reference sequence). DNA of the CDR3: TGTGCCAGCAGCCCTCACCCAGGACAGTTTAATTCACCCCTCCACTTT. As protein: CASSPHPGQFNSPLHF. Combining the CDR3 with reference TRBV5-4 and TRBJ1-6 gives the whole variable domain ETGVTQSPTHLIKTRGQQVTLRCSSQSGHNTVSWYQQALGQGPQFIFQYYREEENGRGNFPPRFSGLQFPNYSSELNVNALELDDSALYLCASSPHPGQFNSPLHFGNGTRLTVT.

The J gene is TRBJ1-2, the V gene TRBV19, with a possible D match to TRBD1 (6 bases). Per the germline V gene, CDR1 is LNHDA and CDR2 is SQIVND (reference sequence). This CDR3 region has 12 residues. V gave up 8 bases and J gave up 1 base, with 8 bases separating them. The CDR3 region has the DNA TGTGCCAGTGAAGGGGGTAACTATGGCTACACCTTC. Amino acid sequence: CASEGGNYGYTF.

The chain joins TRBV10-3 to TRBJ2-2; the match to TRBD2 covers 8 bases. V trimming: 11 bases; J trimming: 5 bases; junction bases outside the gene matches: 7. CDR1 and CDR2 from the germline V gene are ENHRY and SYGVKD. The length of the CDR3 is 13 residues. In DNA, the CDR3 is TGTGCCGTTCCGGGACTAGAGACCGGGGAGCTGTTTTTT. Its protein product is CAVPGLETGELFF.

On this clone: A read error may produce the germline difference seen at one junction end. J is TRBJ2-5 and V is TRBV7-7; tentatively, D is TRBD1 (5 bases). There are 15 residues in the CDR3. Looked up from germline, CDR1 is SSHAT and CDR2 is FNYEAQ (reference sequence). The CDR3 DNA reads TGTGCTAGCAGCCTCCTAGGGGTCAGCCAAGAGACCCAGTACTTC. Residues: CASSLLGVSQETQYF.

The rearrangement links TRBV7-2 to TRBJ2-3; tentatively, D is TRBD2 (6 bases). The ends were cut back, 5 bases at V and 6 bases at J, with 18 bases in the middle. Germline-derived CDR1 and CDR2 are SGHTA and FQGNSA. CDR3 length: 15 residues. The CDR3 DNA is TGTGCCAGCAGCCCGGGGGTACTAGCTTGGGATACGCAGTATTTT. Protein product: CASSPGVLAWDTQYF. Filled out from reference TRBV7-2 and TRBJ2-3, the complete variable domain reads GAGVSQSPSNKVTEKGKDVELRCDPISGHTALYWYRQSLGQGLEFLIYFQGNSAPDKSGLPSDRFSAERTGGSVSTLTIQRTQQEDSAVYLCASSPGVLAWDTQYFGPGTRLTVL.

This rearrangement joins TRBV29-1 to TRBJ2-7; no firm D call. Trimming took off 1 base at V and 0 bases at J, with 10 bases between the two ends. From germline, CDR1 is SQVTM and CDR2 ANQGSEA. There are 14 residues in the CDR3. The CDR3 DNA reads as TGCAGCGTTGAAGGCCCTCTCGGCTCCTACGAGCAGTACTTC. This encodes CSVEGPLGSYEQYF.